This entry describes one TCR beta chain. Its antigen remains unknown. The source of the sample is a study of vaccination effects on CD4 cells after COVID-19. Looking at the study overall: Before sequencing took place, the ViraFEST assay used viral peptide pools to expand antigen-specific CD4+ T cells. Study results and limitations: The study found marked clonal contraction of infection- and vaccine-induced clones late after vaccination.

Germline V gene lookup returns CDR1 SGHRS and CDR2 YFSETQ. The CDR3 loop spans 15 amino acids. Trimming took 2 bases from V and 0 from J, leaving 12 bases between them. Clones were sequenced by immunoSEQ multiplex PCR, and TCRdb holds only the in-frame ones, with some missing. The sample gives some 50,000 clones, 50% to 70% of which show up once; nearly 5.5% is in the top ten. At the end of 10 days of culture, CD4+ T cells were isolated. No vaccinee had earlier SARS-CoV-2 infection, and nucleocapsid antibodies were negative. It was on days 3 and 7 that half the medium was replaced with IL-2 medium. V is TRBV5-1 and J is TRBJ2-7, with D unclear. This clonotype originated in a human donor who received a COVID-19 vaccine. Sequencing used CD4+ T cells from PBMCs cultured without peptide, obtained before COVID-19 vaccination. This CDR3 is CASSFKVTGSYEQYF. DNA for the CDR3: TGCGCCAGCAGCTTTAAAGTTACCGGCTCCTACGAGCAGTACTTC.